The subject of this entry is one TCR beta chain. The sample comes from a study of blood T cell repertoires in COVID-19. The CDR3 is 14 amino acids. CDR1 SGHNT and CDR2 YENEEA come from the germline V gene. The V gene end was trimmed by 6 bases and the J gene end by 6 bases; junction bases not matched to a gene: 7. Repertoires were generated with immunoSEQ multiplex PCR, while TCRdb's copy carries only in-frame clones and drops some. The table has about 150,000 clones, around 84% seen once; the top ten hold 5.5% to 7%. The chain uses TRBV11-3 and TRBJ2-1, with TRBD2 identical over 8 bases. The receptor was isolated from a man aged 50 or older with active or convalescent COVID-19. Material for sequencing was peripheral blood. CDR3 sequence (DNA): TGTGCCAGCAGTGGACTAGCCTTTTTCAATGAGCAGTTCTTC. Amino acids: CASSGLAFFNEQFF.